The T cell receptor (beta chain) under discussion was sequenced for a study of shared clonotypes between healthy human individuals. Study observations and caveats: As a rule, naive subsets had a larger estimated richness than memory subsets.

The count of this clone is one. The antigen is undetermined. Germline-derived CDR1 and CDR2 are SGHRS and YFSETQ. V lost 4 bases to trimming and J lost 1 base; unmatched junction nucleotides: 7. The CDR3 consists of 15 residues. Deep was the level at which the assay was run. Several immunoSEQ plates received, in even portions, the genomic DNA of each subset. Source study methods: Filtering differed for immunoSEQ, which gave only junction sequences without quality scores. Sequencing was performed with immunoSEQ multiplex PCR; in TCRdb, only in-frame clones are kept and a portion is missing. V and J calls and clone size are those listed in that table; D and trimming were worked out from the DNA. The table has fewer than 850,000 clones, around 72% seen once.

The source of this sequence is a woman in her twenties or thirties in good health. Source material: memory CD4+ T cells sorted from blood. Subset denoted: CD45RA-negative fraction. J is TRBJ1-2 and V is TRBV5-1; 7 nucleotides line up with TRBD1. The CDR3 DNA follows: TGCGCCAGCAGCGGGACCGGGACAGTTAACTATGGCTACACCTTC. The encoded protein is CASSGTGTVNYGYTF.